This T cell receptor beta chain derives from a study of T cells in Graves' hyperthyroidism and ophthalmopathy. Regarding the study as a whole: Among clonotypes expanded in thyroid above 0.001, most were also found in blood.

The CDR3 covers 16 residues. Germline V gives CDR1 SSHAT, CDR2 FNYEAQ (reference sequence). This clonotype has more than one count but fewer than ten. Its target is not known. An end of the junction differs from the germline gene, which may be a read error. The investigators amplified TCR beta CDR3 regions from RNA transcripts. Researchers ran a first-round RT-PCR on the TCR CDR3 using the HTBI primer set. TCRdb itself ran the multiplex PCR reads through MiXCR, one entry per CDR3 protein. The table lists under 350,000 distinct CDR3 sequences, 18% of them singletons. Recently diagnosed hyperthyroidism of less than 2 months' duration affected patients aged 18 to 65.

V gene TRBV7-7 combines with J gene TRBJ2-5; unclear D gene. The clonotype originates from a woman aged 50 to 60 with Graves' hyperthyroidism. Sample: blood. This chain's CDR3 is CASSPRAGRAQETQYF. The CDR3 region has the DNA TGTGCTAGCAGCCCCCGGGCCGGAAGAGCCCAAGAGACCCAGTACTTC.